Shown below are 8 T cell receptor beta chains from a single sample sequenced in a study of cytomegalovirus exposure and HLA in healthy donors. The assay was immunoSEQ multiplex PCR, and TCRdb's table has in-frame clones only and misses some. The sample has about 150,000 clones, about nine tenths seen once; the top ten hold around 5.9%. Sequencing was carried out using PBMCs. The receptors here all came from a woman aged 25 to 39 in good health and CMV-seropositive.

V gene TRBV4-1 combines with J gene TRBJ2-7, with 9 bases fitting TRBD1. Germline V CDR1 and CDR2: MGHRA, YSYEKL. Trimming removed 2 bases from V and 7 bases from J; junction bases left unmatched: 9. This CDR3 is 15 amino acids long. The CDR3 DNA follows: TGCGCCAGCAGCCAACCCCCGGGACAGGGAGGAGAGCAGTACTTC. Its translation is CASSQPPGQGGEQYF.

This clone was observed a few times. The chain couples TRBV5-4 to TRBJ2-7; tentative D call: TRBD1 (6 bases). The CDR3 runs to 13 residues. Trimming pared 0 bases from V and 7 bases from J, leaving 11 bases between. From germline, CDR1 is SGHNT and CDR2 YYREEE (reference sequence). In DNA form, the CDR3 reads TGTGCCAGCAGCTTGGACGGCACAGGGGAGCAGTACTTC. Its translation: CASSLDGTGEQYF. Together with reference TRBV5-4 and TRBJ2-7, the CDR3 gives the full variable domain: ETGVTQSPTHLIKTRGQQVTLRCSSQSGHNTVSWYQQALGQGPQFIFQYYREEENGRGNFPPRFSGLQFPNYSSELNVNALELDDSALYLCASSLDGTGEQYFGPGTRLTVT.

The chain joins TRBV27 to TRBJ2-7, with D possibly TRBD2 on 7 matching bases. Trimming removed 0 bases at V and 3 bases at J, with 12 bases between. The CDR3 covers 15 residues. The germline CDR1 and CDR2 sequences are MNHEY and SMNVEV (reference sequence). The CDR3 DNA follows: TGTGCCAGCAGTTTATCGTCGGGGGGCCTCTACGAGCAGTACTTC. This encodes CASSLSSGGLYEQYF.

CDR3 DNA: TGTGCCAGCAGTAGCCGCCTAGATAACACAGATACGCAGTATTTT. Its protein product is CASSSRLDNTDTQYF. The chain links TRBV28 to TRBJ2-3; D remains ambiguous. Trimming removed 5 bases from V and 2 bases from J, with 14 bases in between. This CDR3 is 15 amino acids long. Germline V gene data show CDR1 as MDHEN and CDR2 as SYDVKM.

The chain employs TRBV5-1 and TRBJ1-3, with D perhaps matching TRBD1 (5 bases). Germline V lookup: CDR1 SGHRS, CDR2 YFSETQ. V lost 4 bases, J lost 0 bases, and 8 bases lay in between. This CDR3 contains 14 residues. The CDR3 sequence: CASSAGNSGNTIYF. The DNA for the CDR3 is TGCGCCAGCAGCGCAGGGAACTCTGGAAACACCATATATTTT.

V usage is TRBV5-1 and J usage is TRBJ2-7; TRBD1 agrees at 8 bases. This CDR3 is built from 14 residues. CDR1 and CDR2 (germline): SGHRS, YFSETQ. With 8 bases clipped from V and 1 base from J, the junction kept 8 bases outside the gene matches. Here the CDR3 reads CASSPGTGSYEQYF. The CDR3 bases are TGCGCCAGTTCACCCGGGACAGGTTCCTACGAGCAGTACTTC.

V usage is TRBV28 and J usage is TRBJ2-7; 8 bases match TRBD1. The trim removed 3 bases at V and 2 bases at J, leaving 9 bases unmatched. This CDR3 comprises 16 residues. The germline CDR1 and CDR2 sequences are MDHEN and SYDVKM. CDR3 sequence: CASSFRLRGRPYEQYF. The CDR3 coding sequence is TGTGCCAGCAGTTTCCGACTCAGGGGGCGCCCCTACGAGCAGTACTTC.

In this sample, this clone turned up once. V usage is TRBV5-1 and J usage is TRBJ2-1; TRBD2 aligns across 15 bases. This CDR3 contains 15 residues. The V gene's germline CDR1 is SGHRS and CDR2 YFSETQ. V shed 4 bases, J shed 8 bases, and the junction held 4 bases outside the gene matches. CDR3 protein: CASSPGLAGGHEQFF. The CDR3 DNA is TGCGCCAGCAGCCCGGGACTAGCGGGAGGCCATGAGCAGTTCTTC.